This T cell receptor (beta chain) stems from a study of blood T cell repertoires in COVID-19. The V gene end was trimmed by 7 bases and the J gene end by 7 bases; junction bases not matched to a gene: 7. Per the germline V gene, CDR1 is SQVTM and CDR2 is ANQGSEA. This CDR3 has 12 amino acids. Only in-frame clones appear in the TCRdb table, and some are missing; sequencing was by immunoSEQ multiplex PCR. The sample yields fewer than 200,000 clones, about 80% seen once. This sequence joins TRBV29-1 and TRBJ2-7; 10 bases map to TRBD1. This TCR was recovered from a man in his forties or fifties who had recovered from COVID-19. The sample comprised PBMCs or T cells enriched from blood (not recorded which). This chain's CDR3 is CSAGTGEGEQYF. In DNA, the CDR3 is TGCAGCGCCGGGACAGGGGAGGGAGAGCAGTACTTC.